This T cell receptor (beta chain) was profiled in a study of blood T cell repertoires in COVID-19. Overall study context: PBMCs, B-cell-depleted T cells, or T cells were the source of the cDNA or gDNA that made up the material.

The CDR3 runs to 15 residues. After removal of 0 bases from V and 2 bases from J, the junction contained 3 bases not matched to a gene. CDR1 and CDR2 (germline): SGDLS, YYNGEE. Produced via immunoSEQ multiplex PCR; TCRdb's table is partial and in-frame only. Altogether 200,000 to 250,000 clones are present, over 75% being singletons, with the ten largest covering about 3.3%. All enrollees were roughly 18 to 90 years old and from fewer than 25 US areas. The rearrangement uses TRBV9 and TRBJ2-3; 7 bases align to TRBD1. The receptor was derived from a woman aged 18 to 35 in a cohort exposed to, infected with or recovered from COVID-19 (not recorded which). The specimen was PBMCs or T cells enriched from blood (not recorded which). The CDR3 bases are TGTGCCAGCAGCGTAGAGGGACAGACCACAGATACGCAGTATTTT. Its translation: CASSVEGQTTDTQYF.